This T cell receptor beta chain was found in a study of identical twins. The study, taken as a whole, reports: A partial confounding effect on zero-insertion analyses could come from invariant MAIT and iNKT cells. Modeled out-of-frame TCR alpha sharing in monozygotic twins fell below observed levels.

Trimming took 4 bases from V and 0 from J; bases not matched to a gene: 10. The CDR3 consists of 17 residues. Germline loops: CDR1 MDHEN, CDR2 SYDVKM. TCRdb re-analysed the 5' RACE reads in MiXCR, keeping a single row per CDR3 protein. The sample consists of hundreds of thousands of distinct CDR3 sequences, about 12% of them appearing once. Of note for this clonotype: Its antigen is as yet unknown.

All donors comprised healthy Caucasians. In addition, the sample was reused for a study of yellow fever vaccine responses in identical twins.

Sequencing used PBMCs. J is TRBJ2-3 and V is TRBV28; 7 positions agree with TRBD2. The source of this sequence is a woman aged 18 to 35 in good health. CDR3 loop: CASSSELARSSTDTQYF. Written as DNA, the CDR3 is TGTGCCAGCAGTTCAGAACTAGCGAGGAGTAGCACAGATACGCAGTATTTT.